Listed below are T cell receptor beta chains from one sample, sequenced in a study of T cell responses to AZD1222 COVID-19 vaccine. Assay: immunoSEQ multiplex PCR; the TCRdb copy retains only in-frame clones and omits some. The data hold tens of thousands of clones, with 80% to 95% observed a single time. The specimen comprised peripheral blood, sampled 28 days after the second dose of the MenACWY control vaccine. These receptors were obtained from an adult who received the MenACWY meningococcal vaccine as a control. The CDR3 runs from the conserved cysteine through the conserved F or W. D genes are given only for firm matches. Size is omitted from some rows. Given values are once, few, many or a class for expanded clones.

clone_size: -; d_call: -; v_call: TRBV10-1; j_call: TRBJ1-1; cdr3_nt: TGCGCCAGCAGTGGCCCGTTAGGCACTGAAGCTTTCTTT; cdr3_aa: CASSGPLGTEAFF
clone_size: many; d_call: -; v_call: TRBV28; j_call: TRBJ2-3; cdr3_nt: TGTGCCAGCAGTTTGTCCACCACAGATACGCAGTATTTT; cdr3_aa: CASSLSTTDTQYF
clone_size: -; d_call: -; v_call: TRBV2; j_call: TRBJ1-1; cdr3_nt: TGTGCCAGCATAAGGGACATCTTAAACACTGAAGCTTTCTTT; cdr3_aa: CASIRDILNTEAFF
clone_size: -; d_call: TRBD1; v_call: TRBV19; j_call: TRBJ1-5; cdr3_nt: TGTGCCAGTAGTATAATTCAAGGCAGGGGGCGGCCCCAGCATTTT; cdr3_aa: CASSIIQGRGRPQHF
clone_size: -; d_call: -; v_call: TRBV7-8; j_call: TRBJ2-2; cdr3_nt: TGTGCCAGCAGCTTAGGGAAGCGAACAGCCAACACCGGGGAGCTGTTTTTT; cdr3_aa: CASSLGKRTANTGELFF
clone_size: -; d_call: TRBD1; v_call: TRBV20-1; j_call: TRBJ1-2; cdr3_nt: TGCAGTGCTAGTAGTACCGGGACAGGGGGAAGCTATGGCTACACCTTC; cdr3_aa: CSASSTGTGGSYGYTF
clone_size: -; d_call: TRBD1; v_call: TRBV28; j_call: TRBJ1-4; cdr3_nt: TGTGCCAGCAGTTTTAGGACAGGGTTCGAAAAACTGTTTTTT; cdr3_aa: CASSFRTGFEKLFF
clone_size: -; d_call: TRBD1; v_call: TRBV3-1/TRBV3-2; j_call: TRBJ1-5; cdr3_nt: TGTGCCAGCAGCCGCCCGACAGGGGATAGCAATCAGCCCCAGCATTTT; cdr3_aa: CASSRPTGDSNQPQHF
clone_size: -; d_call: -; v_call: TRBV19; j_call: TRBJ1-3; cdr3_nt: TGTGCCAGTAGAGGAGGCGGGATCTATACTGGAAACACCATATATTTT; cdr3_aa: CASRGGGIYTGNTIYF
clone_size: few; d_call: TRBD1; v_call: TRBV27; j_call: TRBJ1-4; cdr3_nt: TGTGCCAGCAGACGCAGGGGGGGCACCACCACAGGAACTAATGAAAAACTGTTTTTT; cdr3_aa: CASRRRGGTTTGTNEKLFF
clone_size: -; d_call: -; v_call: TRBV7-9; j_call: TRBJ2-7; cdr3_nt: TGTGCCAGCAGTTTAGGGGATCGGGAGCAGTACTTC; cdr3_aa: CASSLGDREQYF
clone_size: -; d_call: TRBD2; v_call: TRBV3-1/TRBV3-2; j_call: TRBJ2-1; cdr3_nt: TGTGCCAGCAGCCATTTAATGGAGCGGGACTACAATGAGCAGTTCTTC; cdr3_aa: CASSHLMERDYNEQFF
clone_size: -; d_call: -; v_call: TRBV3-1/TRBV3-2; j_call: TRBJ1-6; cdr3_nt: TGTGCCAGCAGCCAGCTAGGGGACTCACCCCTCCACTTT; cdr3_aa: CASSQLGDSPLHF
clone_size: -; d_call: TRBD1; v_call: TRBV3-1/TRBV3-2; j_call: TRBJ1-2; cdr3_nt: TGTGCCAGCAGCCGGACAGGGAACTACACCTTC; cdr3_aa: CASSRTGNYTF
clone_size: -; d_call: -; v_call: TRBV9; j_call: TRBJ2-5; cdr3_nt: TGTGCCAGCACTCTAGGAAATAGCGTTTCAGAGACCCAGTACTTC; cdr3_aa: CASTLGNSVSETQYF
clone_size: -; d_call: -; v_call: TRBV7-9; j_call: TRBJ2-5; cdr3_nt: TGTGCCAGCAGCTTGGATCAACAAGGAGGGGAAACCCAGTACTTC; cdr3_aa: CASSLDQQGGETQYF
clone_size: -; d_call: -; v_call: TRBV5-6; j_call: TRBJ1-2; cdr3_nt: TGTGCCAGCAGCTGGGGGACAACCCCCCCAATGAAGGGCTACACCTTC; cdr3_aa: CASSWGTTPPMKGYTF
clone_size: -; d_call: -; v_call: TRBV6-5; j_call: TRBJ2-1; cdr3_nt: TGTGCCAGCAGTTACAGTTCTGGAGAGGGCCGGAATGAGCAGTTCTTC; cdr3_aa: CASSYSSGEGRNEQFF
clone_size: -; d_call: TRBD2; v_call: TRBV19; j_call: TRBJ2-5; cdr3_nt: TGTGCCAGTAGTGTCGAAACTAGCGGGAGCCAGACCCAGTACTTC; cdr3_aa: CASSVETSGSQTQYF
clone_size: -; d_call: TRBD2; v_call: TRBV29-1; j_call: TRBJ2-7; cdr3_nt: TGCAGCTGTTCTAGCGGGATTGGGGAGCAGTACTTC; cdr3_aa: CSCSSGIGEQYF
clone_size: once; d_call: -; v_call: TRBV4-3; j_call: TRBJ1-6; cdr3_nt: TGCGCCAGCAGCCCCGAACTGGTCTCCGGTGGAGTACTCCACTTT; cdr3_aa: CASSPELVSGGVLHF
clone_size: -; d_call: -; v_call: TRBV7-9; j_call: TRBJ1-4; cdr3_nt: TGTGCCAGCACCGCGACTGGGGGTGAAAAACTGTTTTTT; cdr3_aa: CASTATGGEKLFF
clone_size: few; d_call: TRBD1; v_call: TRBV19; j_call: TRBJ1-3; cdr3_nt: TGTGCCAGTAGAACGCCGGGACAGCATGGAAACACCATATATTTT; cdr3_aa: CASRTPGQHGNTIYF
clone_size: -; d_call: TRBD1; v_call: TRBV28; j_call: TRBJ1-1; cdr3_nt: TGTGCCAGCAGTGACGACAGGGACAACACTGAAGCTTTCTTT; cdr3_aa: CASSDDRDNTEAFF
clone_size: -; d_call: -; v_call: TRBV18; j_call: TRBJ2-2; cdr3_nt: TGTGCCAGCTCACCACCGGGAGAGACCGGGGAGCTGTTTTTT; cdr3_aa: CASSPPGETGELFF
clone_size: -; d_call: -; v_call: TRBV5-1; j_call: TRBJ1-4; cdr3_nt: TGCGCCAGCAGCTCACAGGGAAATGAAAAACTGTTTTTT; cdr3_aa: CASSSQGNEKLFF
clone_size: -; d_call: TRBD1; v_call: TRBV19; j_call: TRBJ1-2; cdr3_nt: TGTGCCAGTAGTATCCAGGCCGGGACAGCCCAAAACTATGGCTACACCTTC; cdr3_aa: CASSIQAGTAQNYGYTF
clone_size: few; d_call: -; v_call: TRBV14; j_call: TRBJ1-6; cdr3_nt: TGTGCCAGCAGCCCGACCTATTCACCCCTCCACTTT; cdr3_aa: CASSPTYSPLHF
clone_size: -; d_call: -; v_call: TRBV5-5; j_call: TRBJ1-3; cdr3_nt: TGTGCCAGCAGCTTGTTGGCCTCTGGAAACACCATATATTTT; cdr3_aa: CASSLLASGNTIYF
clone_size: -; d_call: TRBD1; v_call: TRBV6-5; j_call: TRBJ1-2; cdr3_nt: TGTGCCAGCAGGAACTCCGGGACAGTTTATGGCTACACCTTC; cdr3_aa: CASRNSGTVYGYTF
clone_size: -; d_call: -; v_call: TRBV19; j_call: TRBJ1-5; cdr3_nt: TGTGCCAGTAGTGGGGGGCCGCGCAATCAGCCCCAGCATTTT; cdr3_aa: CASSGGPRNQPQHF
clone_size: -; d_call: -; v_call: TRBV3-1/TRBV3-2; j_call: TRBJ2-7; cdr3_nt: TGTGCCAGCAGCCAAGGGGGGGGGCGAGGCAAATCCTACGAGCAGTACTTC; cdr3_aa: CASSQGGGRGKSYEQYF
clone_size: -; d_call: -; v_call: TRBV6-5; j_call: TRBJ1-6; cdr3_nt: TGTGCCAGCAGTTATGTCGGCAATTCACCCCTCCACTTT; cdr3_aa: CASSYVGNSPLHF
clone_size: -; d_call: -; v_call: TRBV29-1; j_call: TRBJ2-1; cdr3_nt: TGCAGCGTTAGGGGGGGGACGGGATTCACCATACCTAAGGAGCAGTTCTTC; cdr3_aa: CSVRGGTGFTIPKEQFF
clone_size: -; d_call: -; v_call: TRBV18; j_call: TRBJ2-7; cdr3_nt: TGTGCAGGGGGGCTTGAACCCTACGAGCAGTACTTC; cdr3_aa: CAGGLEPYEQYF
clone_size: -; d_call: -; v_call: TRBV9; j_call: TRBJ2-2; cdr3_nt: TGTGCCAGCCGGGGACGGACGAACACCGGGGAGCTGTTTTTT; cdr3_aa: CASRGRTNTGELFF
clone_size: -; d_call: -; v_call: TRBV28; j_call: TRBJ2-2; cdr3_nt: TGTGCCAGCAGAAACCCGGGACGGGCCGGGGAGCTGTTTTTT; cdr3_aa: CASRNPGRAGELFF
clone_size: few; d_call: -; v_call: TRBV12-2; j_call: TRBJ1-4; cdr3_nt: TGTGCAAGTCGCCCCAACTGTTTAGGTGAAAAACTGTTTTTT; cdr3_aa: CASRPNCLGEKLFF
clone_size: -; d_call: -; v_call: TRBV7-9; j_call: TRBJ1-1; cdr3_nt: TGTGCCAGCAGGGTACAGGGTGGCACTGAAGCTTTCTTT; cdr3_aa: CASRVQGGTEAFF
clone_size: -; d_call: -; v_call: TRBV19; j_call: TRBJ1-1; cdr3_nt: TGTGCCAGTAGTATTTCGGGAGTGGGCACTGAAGCTTTCTTT; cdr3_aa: CASSISGVGTEAFF
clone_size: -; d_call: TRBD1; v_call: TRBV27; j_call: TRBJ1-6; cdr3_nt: TGTGCCAGCAGTCCCACCTGGGTCCCGGGACAGGGGTCCGGCTCCTATAATTCACCCCTCCACTTT; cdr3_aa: CASSPTWVPGQGSGSYNSPLHF
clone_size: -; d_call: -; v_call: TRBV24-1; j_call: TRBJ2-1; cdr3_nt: TGTGCCACCAGTGAGCAATGGGGCGGGGTGGGGAGCTCCTACAATGAGCAGTTCTTC; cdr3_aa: CATSEQWGGVGSSYNEQFF